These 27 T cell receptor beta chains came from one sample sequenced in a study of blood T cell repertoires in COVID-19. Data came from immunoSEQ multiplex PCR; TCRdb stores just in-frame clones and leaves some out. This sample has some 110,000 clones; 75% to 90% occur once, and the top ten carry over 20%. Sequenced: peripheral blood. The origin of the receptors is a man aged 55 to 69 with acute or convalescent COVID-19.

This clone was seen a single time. This CDR3 reads CSAGPTGGTNEKLFF. Written as DNA, the CDR3 is TGCAGCGCTGGGCCTACCGGAGGAACTAATGAAAAACTGTTTTTT. V is TRBV29-1 and J is TRBJ1-4, with no clear D. V dropped 7 bases and J dropped 1 base, with 16 bases sitting between them. Germline values: CDR1 SQVTM, CDR2 ANQGSEA. The CDR3 extends over 15 amino acids.

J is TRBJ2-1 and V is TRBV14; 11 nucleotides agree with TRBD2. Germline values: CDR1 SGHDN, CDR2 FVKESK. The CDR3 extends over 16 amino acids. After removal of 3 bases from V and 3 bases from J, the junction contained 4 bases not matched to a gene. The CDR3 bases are TGTGCCAGCAGCCAGCCGACTAGCGGGGACTACAATGAGCAGTTCTTC. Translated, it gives CASSQPTSGDYNEQFF.

CDR3 bases: TGTGCCAGCAGCCAAGGTGTCCATAGGGGCGGGGAGCTGTTTTTT. It is translated as CASSQGVHRGGELFF. V usage is TRBV3-1 (or the pseudogene TRBV3-2) and J usage is TRBJ2-2; a weak D match, TRBD1 (5 bases). V was cut by 1 base and J by 7 bases, with 13 bases left in between. Germline CDR1 LGHDT, CDR2 YNNKEL (reference sequence). The CDR3 extends over 15 amino acids.

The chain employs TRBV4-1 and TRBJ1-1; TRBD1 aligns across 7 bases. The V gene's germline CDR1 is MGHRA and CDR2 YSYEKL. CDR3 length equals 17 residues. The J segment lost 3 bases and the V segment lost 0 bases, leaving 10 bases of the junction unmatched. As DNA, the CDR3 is TGCGCCAGCAGCCAAGAAGGGGGCGCGAGGAGTTACACTGAAGCTTTCTTT. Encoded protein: CASSQEGGARSYTEAFF.

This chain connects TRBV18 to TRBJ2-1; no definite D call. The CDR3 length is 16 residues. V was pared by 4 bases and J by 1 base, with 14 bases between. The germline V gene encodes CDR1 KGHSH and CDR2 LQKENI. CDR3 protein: CASSQNLVGSYNEQFF. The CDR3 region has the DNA TGTGCCAGCTCACAGAACCTAGTGGGTTCCTACAATGAGCAGTTCTTC. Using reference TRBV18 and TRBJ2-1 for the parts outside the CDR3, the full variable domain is NAGVMQNPRHLVRRRGQEARLRCSPMKGHSHVYWYRQLPEEGLKFMVYLQKENIIDESGMPKERFSAEFPKEGPSILRIQQVVRGDSAAYFCASSQNLVGSYNEQFFGPGTRLTVL.

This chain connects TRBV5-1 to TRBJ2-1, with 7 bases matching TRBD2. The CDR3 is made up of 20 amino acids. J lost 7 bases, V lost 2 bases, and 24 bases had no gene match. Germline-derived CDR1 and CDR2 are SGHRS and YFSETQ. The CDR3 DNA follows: TGCGCCAGCAGCTTCCTCAGAAGGGTGGTAGCGGGTGGTAACGAGAATGAGCAGTTCTTC. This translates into CASSFLRRVVAGGNENEQFF.

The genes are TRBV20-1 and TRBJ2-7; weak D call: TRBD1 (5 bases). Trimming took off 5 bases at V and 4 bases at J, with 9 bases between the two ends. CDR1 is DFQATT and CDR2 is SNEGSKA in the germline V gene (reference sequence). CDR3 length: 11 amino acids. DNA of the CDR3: TGCAGTGCTCAGCAGGGTTACGAGCAGTACTTC. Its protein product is CSAQQGYEQYF.

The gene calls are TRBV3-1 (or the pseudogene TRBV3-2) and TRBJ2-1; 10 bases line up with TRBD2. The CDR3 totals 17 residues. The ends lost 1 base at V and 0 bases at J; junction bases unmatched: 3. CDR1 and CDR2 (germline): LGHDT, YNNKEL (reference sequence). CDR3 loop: CASSQAGTSDSYNEQFF. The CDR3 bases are TGTGCCAGCAGCCAAGCCGGGACTAGCGACTCCTACAATGAGCAGTTCTTC.

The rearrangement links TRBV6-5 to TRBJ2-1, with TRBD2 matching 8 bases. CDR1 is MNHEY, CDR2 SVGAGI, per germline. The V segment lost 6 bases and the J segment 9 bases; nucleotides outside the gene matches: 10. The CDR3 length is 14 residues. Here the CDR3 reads CASRKGGTRIEQFF. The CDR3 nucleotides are TGTGCCAGCAGAAAGGGTGGGACTAGAATTGAGCAGTTCTTC.

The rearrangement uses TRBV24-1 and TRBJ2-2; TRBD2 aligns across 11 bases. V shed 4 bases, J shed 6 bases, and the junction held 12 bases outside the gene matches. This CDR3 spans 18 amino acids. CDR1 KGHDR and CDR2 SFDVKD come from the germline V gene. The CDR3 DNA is TGTGCCACCAGTGACCCAACTAGCGGGAGTAGATTCTCCGGGGAGCTGTTTTTT. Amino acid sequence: CATSDPTSGSRFSGELFF.

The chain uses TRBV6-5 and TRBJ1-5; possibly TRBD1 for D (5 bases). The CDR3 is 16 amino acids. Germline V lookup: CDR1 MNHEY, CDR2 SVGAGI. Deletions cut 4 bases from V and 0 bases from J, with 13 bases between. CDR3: CASSLQGGGSNQPQHF. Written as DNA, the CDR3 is TGTGCCAGCAGTTTGCAGGGCGGGGGTAGCAATCAGCCCCAGCATTTT.

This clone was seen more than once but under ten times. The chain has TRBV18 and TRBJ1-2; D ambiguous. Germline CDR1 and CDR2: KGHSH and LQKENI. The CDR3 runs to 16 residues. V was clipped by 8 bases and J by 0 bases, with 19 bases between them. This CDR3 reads CASGRNVGLSNYGYTF. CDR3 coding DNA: TGTGCCAGCGGGAGGAACGTCGGACTTTCTAACTATGGCTACACCTTC.

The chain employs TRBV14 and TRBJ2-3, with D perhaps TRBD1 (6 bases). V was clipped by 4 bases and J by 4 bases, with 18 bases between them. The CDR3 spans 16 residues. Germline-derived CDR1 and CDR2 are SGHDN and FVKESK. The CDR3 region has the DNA TGTGCCAGCAGCCGATTTGGCAGGGGCGGCCCAGATACGCAGTATTTT. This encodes CASSRFGRGGPDTQYF.

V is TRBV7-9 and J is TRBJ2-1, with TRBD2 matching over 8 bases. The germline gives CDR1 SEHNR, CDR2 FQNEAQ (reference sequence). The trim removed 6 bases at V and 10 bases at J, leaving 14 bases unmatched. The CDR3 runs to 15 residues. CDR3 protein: CASSQQTSAVWEQFF. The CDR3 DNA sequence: TGTGCCAGCAGTCAACAGACTAGCGCGGTATGGGAGCAGTTCTTC.

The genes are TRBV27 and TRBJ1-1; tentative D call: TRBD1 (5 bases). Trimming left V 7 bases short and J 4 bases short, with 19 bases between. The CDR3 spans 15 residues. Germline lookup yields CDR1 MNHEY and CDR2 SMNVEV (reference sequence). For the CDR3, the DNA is TGTGCCAGCACTCCGGGGAGGGGATTGAGCACTGAAGCTTTCTTT. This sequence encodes CASTPGRGLSTEAFF.

CDR3 in amino acids: CASSFTRETLHF. In DNA form, the CDR3 reads TGTGCCAGCAGTTTTACCCGAGAAACCCTCCACTTT. This sequence joins TRBV27 and TRBJ1-6; D gene unclear. The germline V gene has CDR1 MNHEY and CDR2 SMNVEV (reference sequence). The CDR3 extends over 12 amino acids. V was cut by 3 bases and J by 14 bases, with 11 bases left in between.

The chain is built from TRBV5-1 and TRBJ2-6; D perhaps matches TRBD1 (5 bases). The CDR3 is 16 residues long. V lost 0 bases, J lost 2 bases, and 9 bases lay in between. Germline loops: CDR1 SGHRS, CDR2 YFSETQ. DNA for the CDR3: TGCGCCAGCAGCTTGGAAGGGGCTGCTGGGGCCAACGTCCTGACTTTC. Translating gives CASSLEGAAGANVLTF.

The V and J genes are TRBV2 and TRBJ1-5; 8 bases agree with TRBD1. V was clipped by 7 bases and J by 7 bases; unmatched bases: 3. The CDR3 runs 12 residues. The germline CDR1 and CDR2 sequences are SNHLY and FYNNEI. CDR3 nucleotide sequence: TGTGCCAGCACTGGGACAGGACAGCCCCAGCATTTT. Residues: CASTGTGQPQHF.

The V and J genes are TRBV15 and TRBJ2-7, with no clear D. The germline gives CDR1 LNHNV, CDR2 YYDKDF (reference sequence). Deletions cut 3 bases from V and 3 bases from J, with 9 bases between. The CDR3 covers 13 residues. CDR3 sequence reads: CATSSNGFYEQYF. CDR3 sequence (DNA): TGTGCCACCAGCAGCAATGGCTTCTACGAGCAGTACTTC. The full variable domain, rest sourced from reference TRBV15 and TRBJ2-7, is DAMVIQNPRYQVTQFGKPVTLSCSQTLNHNVMYWYQQKSSQAPKLLFHYYDKDFNNEADTPDNFQSRRPNTSFCFLDIRSPGLGDTAMYLCATSSNGFYEQYFGPGTRLTVT.

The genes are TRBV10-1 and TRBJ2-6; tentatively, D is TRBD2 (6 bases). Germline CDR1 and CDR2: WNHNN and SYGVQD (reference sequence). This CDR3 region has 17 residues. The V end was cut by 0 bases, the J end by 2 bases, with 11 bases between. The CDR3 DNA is TGCGCCAGCAGTGAGTCTACGGGGGACGCTGGGGCCAACGTCCTGACTTTC. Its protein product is CASSESTGDAGANVLTF.

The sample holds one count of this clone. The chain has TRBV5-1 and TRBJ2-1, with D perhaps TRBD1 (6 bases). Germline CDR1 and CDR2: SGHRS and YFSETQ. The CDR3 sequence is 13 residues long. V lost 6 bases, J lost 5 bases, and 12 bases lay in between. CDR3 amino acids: CASTETGDNEQFF. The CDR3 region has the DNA TGCGCCAGCACGGAGACAGGCGACAATGAGCAGTTCTTC.

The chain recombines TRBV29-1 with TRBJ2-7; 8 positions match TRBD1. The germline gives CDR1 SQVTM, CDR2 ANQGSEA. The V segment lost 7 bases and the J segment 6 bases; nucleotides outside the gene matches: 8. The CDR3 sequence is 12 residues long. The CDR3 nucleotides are TGCAGCGCCGAAGGGGACAGGCTCGAGCAGTACTTC. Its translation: CSAEGDRLEQYF.

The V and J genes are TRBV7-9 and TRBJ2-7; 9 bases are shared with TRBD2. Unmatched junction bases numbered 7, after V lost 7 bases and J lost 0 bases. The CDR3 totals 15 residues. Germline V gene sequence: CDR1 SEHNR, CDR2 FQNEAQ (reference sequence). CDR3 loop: CASTEAGGDSYEQYF. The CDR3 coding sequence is TGTGCCAGCACCGAAGCGGGAGGAGACTCCTACGAGCAGTACTTC.

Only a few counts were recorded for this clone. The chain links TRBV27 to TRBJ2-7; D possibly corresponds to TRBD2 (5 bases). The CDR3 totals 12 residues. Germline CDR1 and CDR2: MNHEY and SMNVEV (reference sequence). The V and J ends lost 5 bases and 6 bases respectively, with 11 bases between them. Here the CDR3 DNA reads TGTGCCAGCAGTGGACTTGGAGGCGAGCAGTACGTC. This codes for CASSGLGGEQYV.

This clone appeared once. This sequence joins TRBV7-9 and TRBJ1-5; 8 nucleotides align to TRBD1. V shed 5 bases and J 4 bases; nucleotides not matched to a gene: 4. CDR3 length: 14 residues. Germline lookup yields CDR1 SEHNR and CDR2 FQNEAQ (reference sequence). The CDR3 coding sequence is TGTGCCAGCAGCCCACAGGGGGGTAATCAGCCCCAGCATTTT. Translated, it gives CASSPQGGNQPQHF.

The CDR3 DNA is TGTGCCAGCAGTTCCCCTAGGAGACAGGGGCCTGAGCAGTTCTTC. Encoded protein: CASSSPRRQGPEQFF. The rearrangement joins TRBV28 to TRBJ2-1, with 8 bases lining up with TRBD1. The CDR3 runs to 15 residues. Trimming at V came to 4 bases and at J to 9 bases, leaving 11 bases not matched to a gene. Germline loops: CDR1 MDHEN, CDR2 SYDVKM.

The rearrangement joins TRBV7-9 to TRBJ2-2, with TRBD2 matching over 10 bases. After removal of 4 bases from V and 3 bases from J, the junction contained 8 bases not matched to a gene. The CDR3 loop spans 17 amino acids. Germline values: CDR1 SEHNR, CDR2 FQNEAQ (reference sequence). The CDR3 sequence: CASSSKSGRGYTGELFF. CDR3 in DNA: TGTGCCAGCAGCTCCAAAAGCGGGAGGGGGTACACCGGGGAGCTGTTTTTT.